Below, 18 T cell receptor beta chains from the same sample are listed, as sequenced in a study of PD-L1 blockade in urothelial cancer. The data were produced by immunoSEQ multiplex PCR, yet TCRdb's version contains in-frame clones alone and is incomplete. The data hold tens of thousands of clones, with roughly four fifths observed a single time. Sample time point: pretreatment peripheral blood. The sample was PBMCs, taken around atezolizumab (anti-PD-L1) treatment. Every receptor here comes from a man aged 60 to 69 with urothelial cancer.

This chain uses TRBV11-2 with TRBJ2-7, with TRBD1 identical over 8 bases. Germline CDR1 is SGHAT and CDR2 is FQNNGV. The CDR3 is 14 residues long. V shed 5 bases and J 2 bases; nucleotides not matched to a gene: 5. CDR3 in amino acids: CASSPRQGPYEQYF. CDR3 bases: TGTGCCAGCAGCCCCCGACAGGGGCCCTACGAGCAGTACTTC.

The chain has TRBV5-4 and TRBJ1-1; tentative D call: TRBD1 (6 bases). CDR3 length: 13 residues. Trimming removed 0 bases at V and 4 bases at J, with 7 bases between. The V gene's germline CDR1 is SGHNT and CDR2 YYREEE (reference sequence). DNA for the CDR3: TGTGCCAGCAGCTTGGACAGGGTCACTGAAGCTTTCTTT. It specifies CASSLDRVTEAFF.

The V call is TRBV30, the J call TRBJ2-7; 10 bases line up with TRBD2. The J segment lost 4 bases and the V segment lost 1 base, leaving 4 bases of the junction unmatched. This CDR3 contains 14 residues. CDR1 GTSNPN and CDR2 SVGIG come from the germline V gene (reference sequence). CDR3 sequence: CAWSEAGGRYEQYF. CDR3 DNA sequence: TGTGCCTGGAGTGAAGCGGGGGGGAGGTACGAGCAGTACTTC.

The chain couples TRBV19 to TRBJ1-6, with D maybe TRBD1 (5 bases). The CDR3 consists of 17 residues. The V gene's germline CDR1 is LNHDA and CDR2 SQIVND (reference sequence). V was trimmed by 5 bases and J by 6 bases, leaving 20 bases between them. As DNA, the CDR3 is TGTGCCAGTAGTTCGAAAACAGGCCTCGAGCTTAATTCACCCCTCCACTTT. It translates to CASSSKTGLELNSPLHF.

The rearrangement uses TRBV6-5 and TRBJ2-2; possible D gene TRBD2, 6 bases. The CDR3 loop spans 14 amino acids. Germline lookup yields CDR1 MNHEY and CDR2 SVGAGI. Between the trimmed V and J ends, which lost 2 bases and 5 bases, there was a span of 9 bases. The CDR3 region has the DNA TGTGCCAGCAGTTACCTAGCGAGGACCGGGGAGCTGTTTTTT. As protein: CASSYLARTGELFF.

Only a few counts were recorded for this clone. The chain is built from TRBV7-3 and TRBJ1-1, with 7 nucleotides matching TRBD1. There are 14 residues in the CDR3. The V gene's germline CDR1 is SGHTA and CDR2 FQGTGA. J was trimmed by 6 bases and V by 5 bases; bases with no gene match: 9. The CDR3: CASSTGQQGAEAFF. In DNA form, the CDR3 reads TGTGCCAGCAGCACGGGACAGCAGGGTGCTGAAGCTTTCTTT.

This rearrangement joins TRBV18 to TRBJ1-6, with 9 positions matching TRBD1. Germline values: CDR1 KGHSH, CDR2 LQKENI. Trimming removed 3 bases from V and 8 bases from J; junction bases left unmatched: 5. This CDR3 has 15 residues. The CDR3 DNA is TGTGCCAGCTCACCTCCCTGGACAGGGGATTCACCCCTCCACTTT. Residues: CASSPPWTGDSPLHF.

The chain couples TRBV11-2 to TRBJ1-4; possibly TRBD1 for D (5 bases). The CDR3 is made up of 17 amino acids. Trimming took 1 base from V and 4 from J, leaving 16 bases between them. Germline CDR1 reads SGHAT; CDR2 reads FQNNGV. CDR3 sequence reads: CASSLVGQGPNNEKLFF. In nucleotides, the CDR3 is TGTGCCAGCAGCTTAGTTGGCCAGGGCCCAAATAATGAAAAACTGTTTTTT.

This clone was seen once. This chain joins TRBV28 and TRBJ2-7; TRBD1 agrees at 7 bases. V dropped 5 bases and J dropped 4; count of bases not matched to a gene: 8. Germline loops: CDR1 MDHEN, CDR2 SYDVKM. CDR3 length: 14 amino acids. DNA of the CDR3: TGTGCCAGCAGTCGTGACAGGGTCCGGTACGAGCAGTACTTC. Protein: CASSRDRVRYEQYF.

The gene calls are TRBV28 and TRBJ1-5; TRBD1 agrees at 7 bases. This CDR3 comprises 16 residues. V shed 3 bases, J shed 3 bases, and the junction held 8 bases outside the gene matches. Germline lookup yields CDR1 MDHEN and CDR2 SYDVKM. CDR3 coding DNA: TGTGCCAGCAGTTTGACACAGGGGATGGACAATCAGCCCCAGCATTTT. This codes for CASSLTQGMDNQPQHF. The variable domain in full, completed from reference TRBV28 and TRBJ1-5, reads DVKVTQSSRYLVKRTGEKVFLECVQDMDHENMFWYRQDPGLGLRLIYFSYDVKMKEKGDIPEGYSVSREKKERFSLILESASTNQTSMYLCASSLTQGMDNQPQHFGDGTRLSIL.

A single count supports this clone. The chain uses TRBV28 and TRBJ2-7, with D perhaps matching TRBD2 (6 bases). Germline lookup yields CDR1 MDHEN and CDR2 SYDVKM. The length of the CDR3 is 14 residues. V was clipped by 4 bases and J by 9 bases, with 19 bases between them. CDR3 sequence reads: CASSWGTGGFLQYF. DNA for the CDR3: TGTGCCAGCAGTTGGGGGACTGGGGGGTTTCTGCAGTACTTC.

This clone has more than one count but fewer than ten. This chain uses TRBV5-1 with TRBJ1-2; 8 bases match TRBD1. Looked up from germline, CDR1 is SGHRS and CDR2 is YFSETQ. Losses at the gene ends were 0 bases for V and 8 bases for J; bases not matched to a gene: 3. This CDR3 comprises 13 residues. For the CDR3, the DNA is TGCGCCAGCAGCTTGGCGACAGGGGAGGGCTACACCTTC. This encodes CASSLATGEGYTF. Complete variable domain (other parts from reference TRBV5-1 and TRBJ1-2): KAGVTQTPRYLIKTRGQQVTLSCSPISGHRSVSWYQQTPGQGLQFLFEYFSETQRNKGNFPGRFSGRQFSNSRSEMNVSTLELGDSALYLCASSLATGEGYTFGSGTRLTVV.

This clone was counted a single time. V usage is TRBV10-3 and J usage is TRBJ2-7; a possible D gene is TRBD2 (7 bases). The CDR3 extends over 14 amino acids. The V and J ends lost 11 bases and 7 bases respectively, with 24 bases between them. Germline V gene lookup returns CDR1 ENHRY and CDR2 SYGVKD. Written as DNA, the CDR3 is TGTGCCCTCATAGGGGGGAGGGAGCGAAGGGAGCAGTACTTC. It yields the protein CALIGGRERREQYF.

The CDR3 DNA is TGTGCCAGCAGTGAACAGGGACAGTCCTACGAGCAGTACTTC. This sequence encodes CASSEQGQSYEQYF. J is TRBJ2-7 and V is TRBV6-1, with 7 bases identical to TRBD1. Germline V gene data show CDR1 as MNHNS and CDR2 as SASEGT. This CDR3 contains 14 residues. Unmatched junction bases numbered 2, after V lost 2 bases and J lost 1 base.

J is TRBJ1-3 and V is TRBV19, with D maybe TRBD1 (6 bases). The CDR3 is 15 amino acids. The V and J ends lost 6 bases and 2 bases respectively, with 14 bases between them. The germline V gene encodes CDR1 LNHDA and CDR2 SQIVND (reference sequence). The CDR3 region has the DNA TGTGCCAGTAGACGAGACCGGGACACTGGAAACACCATATATTTT. This translates into CASRRDRDTGNTIYF.

The rearrangement joins TRBV21-1 to TRBJ2-1; TRBD2 is taken as the D call from the table, unchecked against the DNA. TRBV21-1 corresponds to a pseudogene. The CDR3 runs to 18 residues. The CDR3 protein is CASRPPGTSGVSYNEQFF. The CDR3 DNA follows: TGTGCCAGCAGACCACCAGGGACTAGCGGGGTTTCCTACAATGAGCAGTTCTTC.

The J gene is TRBJ2-1, the V gene TRBV25-1; D unresolved. Germline loops: CDR1 MGHDK, CDR2 SYGVNS. The ends were cut back, 7 bases at V and 2 bases at J, with 18 bases in the middle. This CDR3 spans 16 amino acids. The CDR3 protein is CASNITSICAYNEQFF. The CDR3 DNA reads as TGTGCCAGCAACATCACAAGTATTTGTGCCTACAATGAGCAGTTCTTC. Using reference TRBV25-1 and TRBJ2-1 for the parts outside the CDR3, the full variable domain is EADIYQTPRYLVIGTGKKITLECSQTMGHDKMYWYQQDPGMELHLIHYSYGVNSTEKGDLSSESTVSRIRTEHFPLTLESARPSHTSQYLCASNITSICAYNEQFFGPGTRLTVL.

The rearrangement links TRBV19 to TRBJ1-5; a possible D gene is TRBD1 (6 bases). The germline V gene has CDR1 LNHDA and CDR2 SQIVND (reference sequence). V was shortened by 3 bases and J by 1 base, with 10 bases between the two germline ends. The CDR3 contains 15 residues. CDR3 protein: CASSISRGSNQPQHF. The CDR3 bases are TGTGCCAGTAGTATCAGCAGGGGAAGCAATCAGCCCCAGCATTTT.